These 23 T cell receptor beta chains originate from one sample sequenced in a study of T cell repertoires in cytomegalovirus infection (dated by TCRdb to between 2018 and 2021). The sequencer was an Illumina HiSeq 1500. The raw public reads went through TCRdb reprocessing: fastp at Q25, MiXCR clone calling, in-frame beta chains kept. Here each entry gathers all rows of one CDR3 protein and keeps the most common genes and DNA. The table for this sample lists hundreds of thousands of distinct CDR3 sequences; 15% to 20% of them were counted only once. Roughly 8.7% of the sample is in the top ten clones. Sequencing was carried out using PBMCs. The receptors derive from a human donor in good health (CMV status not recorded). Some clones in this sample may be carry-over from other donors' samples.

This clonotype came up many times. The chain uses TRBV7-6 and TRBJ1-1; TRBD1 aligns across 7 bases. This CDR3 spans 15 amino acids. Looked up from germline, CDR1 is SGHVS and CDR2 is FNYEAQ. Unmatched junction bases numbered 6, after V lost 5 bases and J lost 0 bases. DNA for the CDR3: TGTGCCAGCAGCCGGGGGACAGAAATGAACACTGAAGCTTTCTTT. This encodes CASSRGTEMNTEAFF.

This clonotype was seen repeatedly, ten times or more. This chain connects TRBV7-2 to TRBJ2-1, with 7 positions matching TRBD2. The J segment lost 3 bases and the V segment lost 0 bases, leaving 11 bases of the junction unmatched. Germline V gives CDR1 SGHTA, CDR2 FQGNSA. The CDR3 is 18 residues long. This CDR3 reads CASSLAVSSGALYNEQFF. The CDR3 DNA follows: TGTGCCAGCAGCTTAGCGGTCTCGAGCGGGGCCCTCTACAATGAGCAGTTCTTC. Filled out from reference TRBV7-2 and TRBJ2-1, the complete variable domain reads GAGVSQSPSNKVTEKGKDVELRCDPISGHTALYWYRQSLGQGLEFLIYFQGNSAPDKSGLPSDRFSAERTGGSVSTLTIQRTQQEDSAVYLCASSLAVSSGALYNEQFFGPGTRLTVL.

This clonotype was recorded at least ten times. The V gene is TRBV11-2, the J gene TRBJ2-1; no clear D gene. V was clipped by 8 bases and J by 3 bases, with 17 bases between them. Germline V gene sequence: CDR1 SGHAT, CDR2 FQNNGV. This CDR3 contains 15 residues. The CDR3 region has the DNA TGTGCCAGCCGTCCGGGCGGAACCAACTACAATGAGCAGTTCTTC. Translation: CASRPGGTNYNEQFF.

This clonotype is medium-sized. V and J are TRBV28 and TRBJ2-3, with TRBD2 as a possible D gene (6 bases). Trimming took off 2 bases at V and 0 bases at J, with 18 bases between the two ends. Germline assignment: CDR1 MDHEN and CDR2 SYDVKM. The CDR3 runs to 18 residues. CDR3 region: CASSLERLGGTSTDTQYF. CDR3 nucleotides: TGTGCCAGCAGTTTAGAACGCTTGGGGGGTACTAGCACAGATACGCAGTATTTT.

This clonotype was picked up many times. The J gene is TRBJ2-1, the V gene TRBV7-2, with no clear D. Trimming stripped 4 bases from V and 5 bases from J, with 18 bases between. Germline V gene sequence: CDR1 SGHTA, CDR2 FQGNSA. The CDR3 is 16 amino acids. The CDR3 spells CASSSFGPLVDNEQFF. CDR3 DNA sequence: TGTGCCAGCAGCTCCTTTGGCCCCCTGGTCGACAATGAGCAGTTCTTC.

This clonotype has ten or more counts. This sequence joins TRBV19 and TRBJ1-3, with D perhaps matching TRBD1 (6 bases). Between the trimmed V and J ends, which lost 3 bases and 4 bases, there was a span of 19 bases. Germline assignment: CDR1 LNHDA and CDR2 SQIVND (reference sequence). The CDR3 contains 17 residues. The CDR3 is CASSIPVGAKRGNTIYF. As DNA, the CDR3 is TGTGCCAGTAGTATCCCCGTGGGGGCAAAGAGAGGAAACACCATATATTTT.

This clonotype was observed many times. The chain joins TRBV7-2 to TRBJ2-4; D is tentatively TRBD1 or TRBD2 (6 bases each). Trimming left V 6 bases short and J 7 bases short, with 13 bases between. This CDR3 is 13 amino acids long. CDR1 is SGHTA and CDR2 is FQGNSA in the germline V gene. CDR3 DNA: TGTGCCAGCAGGGGGGGCCAAGAGAACATTCAGTACTTC. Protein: CASRGGQENIQYF.

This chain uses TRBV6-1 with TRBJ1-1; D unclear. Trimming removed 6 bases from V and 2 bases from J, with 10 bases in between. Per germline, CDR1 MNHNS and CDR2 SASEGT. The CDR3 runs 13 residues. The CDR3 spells CASSLRINTEAFF. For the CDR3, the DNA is TGTGCCAGCAGCTTAAGGATAAACACTGAAGCTTTCTTT.

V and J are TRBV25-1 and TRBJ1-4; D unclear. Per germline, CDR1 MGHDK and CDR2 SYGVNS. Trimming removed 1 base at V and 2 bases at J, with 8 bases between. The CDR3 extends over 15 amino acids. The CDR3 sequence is CASSESRVTNEKLFF. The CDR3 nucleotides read TGTGCCAGCAGTGAATCCCGGGTGACTAATGAAAAACTGTTTTTT.

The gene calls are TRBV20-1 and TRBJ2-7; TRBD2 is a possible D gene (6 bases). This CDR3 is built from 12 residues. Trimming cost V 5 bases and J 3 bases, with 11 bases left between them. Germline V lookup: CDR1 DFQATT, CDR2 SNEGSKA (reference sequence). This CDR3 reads CSAGARGYEQYF. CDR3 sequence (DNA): TGCAGTGCTGGCGCGCGGGGCTACGAGCAGTACTTC.

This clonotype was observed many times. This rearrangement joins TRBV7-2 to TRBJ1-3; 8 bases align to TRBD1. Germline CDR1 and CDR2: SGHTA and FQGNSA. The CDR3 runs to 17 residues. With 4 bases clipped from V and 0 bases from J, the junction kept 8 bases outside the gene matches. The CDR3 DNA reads TGTGCCAGCAGCTACCGACAGGGGTTCCTCTCTGGAAACACCATATATTTT. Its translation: CASSYRQGFLSGNTIYF.

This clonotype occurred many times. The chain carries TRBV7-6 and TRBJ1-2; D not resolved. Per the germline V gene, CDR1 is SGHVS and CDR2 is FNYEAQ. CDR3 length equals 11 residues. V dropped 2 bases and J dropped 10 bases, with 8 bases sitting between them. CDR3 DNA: TGTGCCAGCAGCTTAAATTGGCTCTACACCTTC. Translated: CASSLNWLYTF.

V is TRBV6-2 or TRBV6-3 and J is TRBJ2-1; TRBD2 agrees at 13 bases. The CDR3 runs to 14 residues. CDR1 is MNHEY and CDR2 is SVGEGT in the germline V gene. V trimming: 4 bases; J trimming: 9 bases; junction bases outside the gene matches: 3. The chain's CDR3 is CASSFGTSGTEQFF. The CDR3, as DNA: TGTGCCAGCAGTTTTGGGACTAGCGGGACTGAGCAGTTCTTC.

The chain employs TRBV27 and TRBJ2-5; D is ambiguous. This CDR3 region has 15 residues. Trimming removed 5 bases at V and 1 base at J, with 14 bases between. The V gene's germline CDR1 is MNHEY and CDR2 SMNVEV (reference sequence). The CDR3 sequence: CASSPGVRIQETQYF. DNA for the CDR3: TGTGCCAGCAGTCCCGGCGTGAGGATCCAAGAGACCCAGTACTTC.

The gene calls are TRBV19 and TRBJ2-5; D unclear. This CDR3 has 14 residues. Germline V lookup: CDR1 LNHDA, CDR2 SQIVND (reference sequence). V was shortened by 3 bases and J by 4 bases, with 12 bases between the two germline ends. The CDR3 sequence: CASSMVRASETQYF. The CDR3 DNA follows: TGTGCCAGTAGTATGGTCCGGGCGTCAGAGACCCAGTACTTC. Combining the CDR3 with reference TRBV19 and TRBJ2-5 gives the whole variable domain DGGITQSPKYLFRKEGQNVTLSCEQNLNHDAMYWYRQDPGQGLRLIYYSQIVNDFQKGDIAEGYSVSREKKESFPLTVTSAQKNPTAFYLCASSMVRASETQYFGPGTRLLVL.

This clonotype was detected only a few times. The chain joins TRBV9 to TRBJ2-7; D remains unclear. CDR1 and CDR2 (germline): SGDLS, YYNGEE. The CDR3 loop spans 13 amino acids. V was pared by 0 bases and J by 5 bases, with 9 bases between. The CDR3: CASSVGEGDEQYF. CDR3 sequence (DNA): TGTGCCAGCAGCGTAGGGGAAGGCGACGAGCAGTACTTC.

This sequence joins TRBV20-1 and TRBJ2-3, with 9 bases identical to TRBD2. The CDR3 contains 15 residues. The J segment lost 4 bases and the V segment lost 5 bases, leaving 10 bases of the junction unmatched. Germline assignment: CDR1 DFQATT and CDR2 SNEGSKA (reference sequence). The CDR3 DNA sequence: TGCAGTGCTCAAGAGGGCGGCGGGGGGGCAGATACGCAGTATTTT. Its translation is CSAQEGGGGADTQYF.

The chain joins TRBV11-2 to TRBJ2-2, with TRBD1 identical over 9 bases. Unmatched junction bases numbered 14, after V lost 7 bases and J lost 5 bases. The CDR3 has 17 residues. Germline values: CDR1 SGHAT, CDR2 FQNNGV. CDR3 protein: CASTQRGQGLRTGELFF. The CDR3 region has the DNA TGTGCCAGCACCCAACGCGGACAGGGGCTGAGGACCGGGGAGCTGTTTTTT.

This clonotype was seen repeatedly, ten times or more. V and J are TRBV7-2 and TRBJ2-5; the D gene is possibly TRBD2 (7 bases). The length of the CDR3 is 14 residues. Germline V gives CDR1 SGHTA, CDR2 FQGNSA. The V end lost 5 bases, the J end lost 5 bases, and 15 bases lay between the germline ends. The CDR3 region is CASSPRGGAETQYF. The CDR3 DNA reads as TGTGCCAGCAGCCCGAGAGGGGGGGCTGAGACCCAGTACTTC.

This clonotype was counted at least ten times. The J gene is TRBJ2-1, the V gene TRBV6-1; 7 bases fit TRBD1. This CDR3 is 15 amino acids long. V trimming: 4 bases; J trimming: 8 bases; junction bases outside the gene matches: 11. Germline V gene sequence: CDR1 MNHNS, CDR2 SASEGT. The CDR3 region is CASSARAQRGHEQFF. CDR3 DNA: TGTGCCAGCAGTGCGAGGGCCCAGAGGGGGCATGAGCAGTTCTTC.

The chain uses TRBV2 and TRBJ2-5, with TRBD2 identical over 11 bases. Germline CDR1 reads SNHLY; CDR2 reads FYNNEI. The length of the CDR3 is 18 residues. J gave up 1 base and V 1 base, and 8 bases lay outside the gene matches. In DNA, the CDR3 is TGTGCCAGCAGTGAAGTCGTAACTAGCGGGGGCCCCCAAGAGACCCAGTACTTC. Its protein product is CASSEVVTSGGPQETQYF.

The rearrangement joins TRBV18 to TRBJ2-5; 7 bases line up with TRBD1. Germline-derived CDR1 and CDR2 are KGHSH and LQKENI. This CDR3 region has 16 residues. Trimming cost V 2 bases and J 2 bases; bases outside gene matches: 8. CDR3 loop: CASSPDGTEDQETQYF. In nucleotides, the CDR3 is TGTGCCAGCTCACCAGACGGGACAGAGGATCAAGAGACCCAGTACTTC.

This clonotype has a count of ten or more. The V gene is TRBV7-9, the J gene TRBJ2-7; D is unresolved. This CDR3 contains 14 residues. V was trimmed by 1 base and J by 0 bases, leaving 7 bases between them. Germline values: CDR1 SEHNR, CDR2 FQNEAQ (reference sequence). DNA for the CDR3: TGTGCCAGCAGCTTAGACTTGAGCTCCTACGAGCAGTACTTC. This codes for CASSLDLSSYEQYF.